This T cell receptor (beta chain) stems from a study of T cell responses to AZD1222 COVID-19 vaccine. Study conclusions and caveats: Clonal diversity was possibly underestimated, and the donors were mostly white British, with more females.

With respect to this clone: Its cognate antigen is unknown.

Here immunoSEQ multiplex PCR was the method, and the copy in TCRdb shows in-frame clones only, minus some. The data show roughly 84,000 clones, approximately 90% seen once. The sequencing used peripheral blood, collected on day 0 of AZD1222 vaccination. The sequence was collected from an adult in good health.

Written as DNA, the CDR3 is TGTGCCAGTAGTATCCAGGAAAGTCAGCCCCAGCATTTT. Its protein product is CASSIQESQPQHF. The V gene is TRBV19, the J gene TRBJ1-5; no clear D. Trimming shortened V by 3 bases and J by 6 bases, and 9 bases separated the two germline ends. The CDR3 consists of 13 residues. The germline V gene encodes CDR1 LNHDA and CDR2 SQIVND (reference sequence).